Listed here are 9 T cell receptor beta chains from one sample, sequenced in a study of T-cell reconstitution after alpha-beta-depleted transplantation in children (dated by TCRdb to about 2016). Libraries came from PCR. The data were produced on an Illumina HiSeq 2500. Molecular barcoding was employed in the preparation of TCR libraries, with unique molecular identifiers being used to normalize TCRbeta repertoire quantification. Using fastp at Q25 and MiXCR, TCRdb reprocessed the public reads and kept productive beta chains. All rows with the same CDR3 protein become a single entry with the most common DNA and genes. The sample profile shows nearly 20,000 distinct CDR3 sequences; over 10% of them were found once. Roughly 35% of the sample rests with the top ten. What the time point label conveys for this sample: day 60 (about 2 months) after transplantation. The intended sense of this specimen's treatment or condition label: allogeneic hematopoietic cell transplantation with graft depleted of TCRalphabeta T cells and CD19 B cells.

Sample: PBMCs, mostly from graft donor cells, taken 60 days after TCRalphabeta/CD19-depleted stem cell transplant. The source is a female patient between 2 and 15 years old who had a stem cell transplant for congenital amegakaryocytic thrombocytopenia, so the T cells may come from the graft donor.

In this sample, this clonotype turned up many times. This chain joins TRBV21-1 and TRBJ2-4; TRBD1 is taken as the D call from the table, unchecked against the DNA. TRBV21-1 is designated a pseudogene. This CDR3 spans 16 amino acids. This CDR3 is CASSMEIGGVKNIQYF. In DNA, the CDR3 is TGTGCCAGCAGCATGGAGATAGGGGGAGTCAAAAACATTCAGTACTTC.

This clonotype was detected many times. The rearrangement joins TRBV11-2 to TRBJ2-6; D unclear. Trimming cost V 1 base and J 1 base, with 8 bases left between them. The germline gives CDR1 SGHAT, CDR2 FQNNGV. The CDR3 totals 16 residues. The CDR3 nucleotides are TGTGCCAGCAGCTTAGCAGGAGTATCTGGGGCCAACGTCCTGACTTTC. Amino acid sequence: CASSLAGVSGANVLTF.

This clonotype was picked up many times. The chain recombines TRBV5-1 with TRBJ2-7; TRBD2 aligns across 13 bases. After removal of 3 bases from V and 6 bases from J, the junction contained 6 bases not matched to a gene. This CDR3 comprises 15 residues. Germline V CDR1 and CDR2: SGHRS, YFSETQ. CDR3 nucleotides: TGCGCCAGCAGCTCACTAGCGGGAGGGCCCTCCGAGCAGTACTTC. Amino acid sequence: CASSSLAGGPSEQYF.

The table lists this clonotype with many counts. The gene calls are TRBV27 and TRBJ2-7, with 9 bases matching TRBD2. This CDR3 has 12 amino acids. V shed 6 bases, J shed 13 bases, and the junction held 10 bases outside the gene matches. Germline V CDR1 and CDR2: MNHEY, SMNVEV (reference sequence). The CDR3 bases are TGTGCCAGCAGGAGTAGCGGGAGACCATTATACTTC. Its translation: CASRSSGRPLYF.

This clonotype was observed at least ten times. The V gene is TRBV20-1, the J gene TRBJ1-5; 7 nucleotides agree with TRBD1. The V gene's germline CDR1 is DFQATT and CDR2 SNEGSKA (reference sequence). The length of the CDR3 is 14 residues. V lost 5 bases and J lost 0; bases outside the gene matches: 4. The CDR3 reads CSAPNRGSNQPQHF. The CDR3 DNA reads as TGCAGTGCTCCCAACAGGGGTAGCAATCAGCCCCAGCATTTT.

This clonotype was seen many times. CDR3 sequence (DNA): TGTGCCAGCAGCCGCATCGGGTTAGCGGGAGCTTCGAACAATGAGCAGTTCTTC. The encoded protein is CASSRIGLAGASNNEQFF. The chain employs TRBV11-2 and TRBJ2-1; 9 nucleotides match TRBD2. The CDR3 is made up of 18 amino acids. V lost 5 bases, J lost 5 bases, and 16 bases stayed unmatched. Germline CDR1 is SGHAT and CDR2 is FQNNGV.

The table lists this clonotype with many counts. The chain uses TRBV5-1 and TRBJ2-3; D possibly corresponds to TRBD1 (5 bases). Between the trimmed V and J ends, which lost 1 base and 5 bases, there was a span of 8 bases. CDR1 and CDR2 from the germline V gene are SGHRS and YFSETQ. This CDR3 region has 13 residues. In nucleotides, the CDR3 is TGCGCCAGCAGCTTGTCAGGGATAGATACGCAGTATTTT. Its protein is CASSLSGIDTQYF.

The sample holds many counts of this clonotype. This sequence joins TRBV5-4 and TRBJ2-1; D remains ambiguous. Trimming removed 7 bases at V and 5 bases at J, with 10 bases between. The CDR3 is 12 residues long. Germline lookup yields CDR1 SGHNT and CDR2 YYREEE (reference sequence). The CDR3 region is CASGRDNNEQFF. The CDR3 DNA reads as TGTGCCAGCGGTCGAGACAACAATGAGCAGTTCTTC.

This chain connects TRBV29-1 to TRBJ2-7; 10 bases agree with TRBD1. The germline V gene has CDR1 SQVTM and CDR2 ANQGSEA. V lost 3 bases to trimming and J lost 5 bases; unmatched junction nucleotides: 4. This CDR3 spans 13 amino acids. In DNA, the CDR3 is TGCAGCGTTGACGGGACAGGGGTGAACGAGCAGTACTTC. It yields the protein CSVDGTGVNEQYF.